Each of the 19 T cell receptor beta chains below was sequenced from the same sample in a study of ipilimumab plus nivolumab after autologous stem cell transplantation. Only in-frame clones appear in the TCRdb table, and some are missing; sequencing was by immunoSEQ multiplex PCR. The sample includes approximately 6,000 clones, 85% to 90% of them seen just once. The sample consisted of PBMCs, taken in a trial of ipilimumab plus nivolumab as post-transplant consolidation. Every receptor here comes from a female donor with multiple myeloma.

This clone was counted a few times. This chain links TRBV4-1 with TRBJ2-7; 8 bases line up with TRBD2. The CDR3 spans 15 residues. Unmatched junction bases numbered 9, after V lost 3 bases and J lost 5 bases. The germline V gene encodes CDR1 MGHRA and CDR2 YSYEKL. In DNA, the CDR3 is TGCGCCAGCAGCCACCGGACTAGCTCTAAGGACGAGCAGTACTTC. The encoded protein is CASSHRTSSKDEQYF.

The J gene is TRBJ1-2, the V gene TRBV5-1; perhaps TRBD1 as D (5 bases). Germline CDR1 reads SGHRS; CDR2 reads YFSETQ. Trimming took 4 bases from V and 7 from J, leaving 23 bases between them. The CDR3 runs to 16 residues. CDR3 coding DNA: TGCGCCAGCAGCCCGGACCGCCCGGGGTTCGGGGGTGGCTACACCTTC. As protein: CASSPDRPGFGGGYTF.

The chain employs TRBV2 and TRBJ2-2; D gene uncertain. CDR3 length equals 12 residues. Germline CDR1 and CDR2: SNHLY and FYNNEI. V was trimmed by 11 bases and J by 4 bases, leaving 11 bases between them. CDR3 in DNA: TGTGCCTCCTCTTGGGGCACCGGGGAGCTGTTTTTT. The encoded protein is CASSWGTGELFF.

This clone has just one count. The chain carries TRBV7-9 and TRBJ1-1; D not resolved. Germline CDR1 is SEHNR and CDR2 is FQNEAQ (reference sequence). Deletions cut 5 bases from V and 11 bases from J, with 24 bases between. There are 15 residues in the CDR3. Written as DNA, the CDR3 is TGTGCCAGCAGCCCCCTTCCCGGACGCCAAGAGCATGCTTTCTTT. This encodes CASSPLPGRQEHAFF.

The genes are TRBV5-1 and TRBJ2-2; 8 bases align to TRBD2. Trimming at V came to 2 bases and at J to 7 bases, leaving 7 bases not matched to a gene. The CDR3 is 15 amino acids. The V gene's germline CDR1 is SGHRS and CDR2 YFSETQ. CDR3 nucleotide sequence: TGCGCCAGCAGCTTAAAGCGGGAGTTAGGCGGGGAGCTGTTTTTT. Protein: CASSLKRELGGELFF.

This sequence joins TRBV5-6 and TRBJ1-2; D unresolved. CDR3 size: 12 residues. CDR1 is SGHDT and CDR2 is YYEEEE in the germline V gene. V was trimmed by 5 bases and J by 4 bases, leaving 9 bases between them. The CDR3 coding sequence is TGTGCCAGCAGGGAAGTGAGCTATGGCTACACCTTC. Its protein is CASREVSYGYTF.

The V and J genes are TRBV30 and TRBJ1-2; no firm D call. CDR3 length: 15 residues. Per the germline V gene, CDR1 is GTSNPN and CDR2 is SVGIG (reference sequence). V was trimmed by 0 bases and J by 4 bases, leaving 15 bases between them. The CDR3 bases are TGTGCCTGGAGTGTAGATCCCCGCCTTGGCTATGGCTACACCTTC. As protein: CAWSVDPRLGYGYTF.

This sequence joins TRBV27 and TRBJ2-7; TRBD2 agrees at 8 bases. The CDR3 is made up of 17 amino acids. Germline-derived CDR1 and CDR2 are MNHEY and SMNVEV (reference sequence). The V and J ends lost 5 bases and 4 bases, in that order; junction bases with no gene match: 16. The CDR3 reads CASSPRAGAPPLYEQYF. The CDR3 DNA sequence: TGTGCCAGCAGTCCAAGAGCGGGAGCCCCCCCTCTTTACGAGCAGTACTTC.

The rearrangement uses TRBV6-4 and TRBJ2-2, with D tentatively TRBD2 (5 bases). The germline V gene encodes CDR1 MRHNA and CDR2 SNTAGT. The CDR3 is 14 residues long. Deletions cut 6 bases from V and 1 base from J, with 9 bases between. The CDR3: CASRYSENTGELFF. The CDR3 DNA is TGTGCCAGCAGATATAGCGAGAACACCGGGGAGCTGTTTTTT.

The CDR3 sequence: CASSSDFRTSGIYNEQFF. The CDR3, as DNA: TGTGCCAGCAGTTCGGATTTTCGGACTAGCGGGATCTACAATGAGCAGTTCTTC. The J gene is TRBJ2-1, the V gene TRBV27, with TRBD2 identical over 12 bases. V dropped 4 bases and J dropped 3; count of bases not matched to a gene: 10. Germline CDR1 and CDR2: MNHEY and SMNVEV (reference sequence). The CDR3 runs 18 residues.

This rearrangement joins TRBV14 to TRBJ2-2; the D gene is possibly TRBD1 (5 bases). This CDR3 has 14 residues. Trimming removed 3 bases from V and 3 bases from J, with 8 bases in between. Per the germline V gene, CDR1 is SGHDN and CDR2 is FVKESK. The chain's CDR3 is CASSQTEYTGELFF. The CDR3 DNA sequence: TGTGCCAGCAGCCAGACAGAGTACACCGGGGAGCTGTTTTTT.

The chain joins TRBV9 to TRBJ2-3; D unclear. The germline V gene has CDR1 SGDLS and CDR2 YYNGEE. The CDR3 is 13 residues long. Trimming shortened V by 0 bases and J by 5 bases, and 7 bases separated the two germline ends. The CDR3 here is CASSVVQGDTQYF. CDR3 bases: TGTGCCAGCAGCGTAGTCCAAGGAGATACGCAGTATTTT.

The chain uses TRBV5-5 and TRBJ2-7; D possibly uses TRBD1 or TRBD2 (5 bases each). Trimming removed 6 bases at V and 3 bases at J, with 16 bases between. The CDR3 consists of 14 residues. Germline V gene lookup returns CDR1 SGHKS and CDR2 YYEKEE (reference sequence). DNA for the CDR3: TGTGCCAGCAACATGGGGGAACTCCGCTACGAGCAGTACTTC. Amino acids: CASNMGELRYEQYF.

This sequence joins TRBV4-1 and TRBJ2-3; perhaps D is TRBD1 or TRBD2 (5 bases each). Germline assignment: CDR1 MGHRA and CDR2 YSYEKL. V lost 1 base and J 3 bases, leaving 14 bases between the germline ends. CDR3 length: 16 residues. Written as DNA, the CDR3 is TGCGCCAGCAGCCAAGTGGCCAGGAGGACAACAGATACGCAGTATTTT. It is translated as CASSQVARRTTDTQYF.

The CDR3 DNA follows: TGTGCCAGCTCATCACAGGCAGGGGGGTACTCTGGGGCCAACGTCCTGACTTTC. Protein: CASSSQAGGYSGANVLTF. This rearrangement joins TRBV18 to TRBJ2-6; D is possibly TRBD1 (7 bases). Between the trimmed V and J ends, which lost 5 bases and 0 bases, there was a span of 17 bases. CDR1 and CDR2 (germline): KGHSH, LQKENI. The CDR3 is 18 residues long.

The chain links TRBV4-1 to TRBJ2-3, with TRBD2 matching over 11 bases. Germline CDR1 MGHRA, CDR2 YSYEKL. V shed 3 bases and J 4 bases; nucleotides not matched to a gene: 6. This CDR3 spans 16 amino acids. The CDR3 DNA is TGCGCCAGCAGCCACCTGACTAGCGGGGCGGCAGATACGCAGTATTTT. This gives the protein CASSHLTSGAADTQYF.

The V and J genes are TRBV11-2 and TRBJ2-7; the D call may be TRBD1 or TRBD2 (5 bases each). The CDR3 length is 14 residues. Germline V lookup: CDR1 SGHAT, CDR2 FQNNGV. V shed 5 bases and J shed 3 bases, with 14 bases lying between them. The CDR3 region is CASSPGTLGYEQYF. The CDR3 DNA sequence: TGTGCCAGCAGCCCAGGGACCCTAGGCTACGAGCAGTACTTC.

This chain uses TRBV27 with TRBJ2-1, with D unresolved. V gave up 5 bases and J gave up 5 bases, with 10 bases separating them. The germline gives CDR1 MNHEY, CDR2 SMNVEV (reference sequence). The CDR3 sequence is 13 residues long. CDR3 in amino acids: CASSSYRDNEQFF. CDR3 bases: TGTGCCAGCAGTAGCTACCGGGACAATGAGCAGTTCTTC.

The chain carries TRBV10-3 and TRBJ2-7; D could derive from TRBD1 or TRBD2 (5 bases each). From germline, CDR1 is ENHRY and CDR2 SYGVKD. Trimming left V 11 bases short and J 3 bases short, with 14 bases between. The CDR3 is made up of 12 amino acids. CDR3 sequence reads: CASGAVNYEQYF. The DNA of the CDR3 is TGTGCCTCCGGGGCGGTAAACTACGAGCAGTACTTC.